A selection of T cell receptor beta chains follows, all from one sample in a study of identical twins. TCRdb re-called the 5' RACE reads with MiXCR, one entry per CDR3 protein. Among 250,000 or so distinct CDR3 sequences listed, 5.5% to 7% were seen once. The data were also submitted as part of a second study, on yellow fever vaccine responses in identical twins.

What was sequenced was memory (CD45RO+) T cells sorted from blood. These receptors originate from a woman aged 18-35 years in good health. Both conserved end residues are part of each CDR3. The D gene is left open where the match is weak. A row's size may be missing; if present it is once, few, many or a size class.

abundance,v_gene,d_gene,j_gene,CDR3nt,CDR3aa
.,TRBV12-3/TRBV12-4,.,TRBJ2-3,TGTGCCATCGAGGGAATGGGGCAGTATTTT,CAIEGMGQYF
few,TRBV20-1,TRBD2,TRBJ2-7,TGCAGTGCTAGTCGGGCTAGCGGGAAGATCTACGAGCAGTACTTC,CSASRASGKIYEQYF
few,TRBV24-1,.,TRBJ2-3,TGTGCCTCGGCCGCTCCAGGGAACACAGATACGCAGTATTTT,CASAAPGNTDTQYF
.,TRBV7-7,.,TRBJ2-2,TGTGCCAGCAGCCGGACTGGCGGGGAGCTGTTTTTT,CASSRTGGELFF
few,TRBV7-6,.,TRBJ2-3,TGTGCCAGCAGCTTATCTCCAGGGGGGGACCCTGGAGATACGCAGTATTTT,CASSLSPGGDPGDTQYF
few,TRBV28,.,TRBJ1-6,TGTGCCAGCAGTTCCCCGACACTTACTTATAATTCACCCCTCCACTTT,CASSSPTLTYNSPLHF
many,TRBV25-1,.,TRBJ1-1,TGTGCCAGCAGTGAATTCGGCGCAAGCCCCACTGAAGCTTTCTTT,CASSEFGASPTEAFF
many,TRBV5-6,.,TRBJ1-1,TGTGCCAGCAGCTTGGAGGGGGAGAGAGCCACTGAAGCTTTCTTT,CASSLEGERATEAFF
few,TRBV7-9,.,TRBJ1-1,TGTGCCAGCAGCGGCCTCGGGGACACTGAAGCTTTCTTT,CASSGLGDTEAFF
few,TRBV6-2/TRBV6-3,TRBD2,TRBJ2-1,TGTGCCAGCAGCCCGACTAGCGGGGGGTCCAGCTCCTACAATGAGCAGTTCTTC,CASSPTSGGSSSYNEQFF
few,TRBV28,TRBD1,TRBJ1-6,TGTGCCAGCAGTCACCTGACAGGGGAGAGCTCCTATAATTCACCCCTCCACTTT,CASSHLTGESSYNSPLHF
few,TRBV20-1,.,TRBJ2-1,TGCAGTGCCCACGAGGTGCGCTCCTACAATGAGCAGTTCTTC,CSAHEVRSYNEQFF
few,TRBV3-1,TRBD1,TRBJ2-7,TGTGCCAGCAGCCCCCGGACAGGGAACTCCTACGAGCAGTACTTC,CASSPRTGNSYEQYF
few,TRBV5-1,TRBD2,TRBJ2-7,TGCGCCAGCAGAGGGGCTAGCGGGAGATACGAGCAGTACTTC,CASRGASGRYEQYF
.,TRBV5-1,.,TRBJ2-3,TGCGCCAGCAGCTTGGCCGGGACCCCTAGCACAGATACGCAGTATTTT,CASSLAGTPSTDTQYF
.,TRBV15,TRBD2,TRBJ2-1,TGTGCCACCAGCAGAGAGTTGGCTAGCGGGGAACGGGAGCAGTTCTTC,CATSRELASGEREQFF
.,TRBV6-2/TRBV6-3,.,TRBJ1-1,TGTGCCAGCAACGAAAACACTGAAGCTTTCTTT,CASNENTEAFF
few,TRBV6-5,.,TRBJ1-4,TGTGCCAGCAGTTACGGAGGGCTGTTTGGGAAAAAACTGTTTTTT,CASSYGGLFGKKLFF
many,TRBV12-3/TRBV12-4,TRBD2,TRBJ2-7,TGTGCCAGCAGCACGGGACTAGGAACTTCCTACGAGCAGTACTTC,CASSTGLGTSYEQYF
many,TRBV18,TRBD2,TRBJ2-1,TGTGCCAGCTCACCACCCCCTAGCGGGGGTAATGAGCAGTTCTTC,CASSPPPSGGNEQFF
many,TRBV7-4,.,TRBJ1-3,TGTGCCAGCAGGACTTATACTCTCAGCTCTGGAAACACCATATATTTT,CASRTYTLSSGNTIYF
few,TRBV21-1,.,TRBJ2-5,TGTGCCGTACAGCGGGACCAAGAGACCCAGTACTTC,CAVQRDQETQYF
many,TRBV5-1,.,TRBJ1-2,TGCGCCAGCAGCATAGGAGGGGTAGCTTATGGCTACACCTTC,CASSIGGVAYGYTF
.,TRBV24-1,.,TRBJ2-2,TGTGCCACCGCTTCTCCAGGGTCGAGTACCGGGGAGCTGTTTTTT,CATASPGSSTGELFF
many,TRBV4-1,.,TRBJ2-1,TGCGCCAGCAGCCAAGAGTCGGCAGCCTCCTACAATGAGCAGTTCTTC,CASSQESAASYNEQFF
many,TRBV10-2,TRBD2,TRBJ2-1,TGCGCCAGCAGGGCTGGACTAGCGGGGGGTAATGAGCAGTTCTTC,CASRAGLAGGNEQFF
.,TRBV20-1,TRBD1,TRBJ1-1,TGCAGTGCCCGGGGACAGGTGCTGAACACTGAAGCTTTCTTT,CSARGQVLNTEAFF
few,TRBV11-3,.,TRBJ2-2,TGTGCCAGCAGCCGACTTACGCACACCGGGGAGCTGTTTTTT,CASSRLTHTGELFF
many,TRBV5-1,.,TRBJ2-1,TGCGCCAGCAGCGCCCGGGACAAGGCCTACAATGAGCAGTTCTTC,CASSARDKAYNEQFF
many,TRBV12-3/TRBV12-4,TRBD1,TRBJ1-1,TGTGCCAGCAGTCCAGAGACAGGGGGGACTGAAGCTTTCTTT,CASSPETGGTEAFF
.,TRBV20-1,.,TRBJ2-3,TGCAGTGCTAGTTTCCGGGAGTTCTACACAGATACGCAGTATTTT,CSASFREFYTDTQYF
few,TRBV29-1,TRBD1,TRBJ2-1,TGCAGCGTTGAAGATCATCAGGGGGCGATGGTCAATGAGCAGTTCTTC,CSVEDHQGAMVNEQFF
few,TRBV20-1,.,TRBJ2-1,TGCAGTGCTAGCAGGCAGGGCGGTGAGCAGTTCTTC,CSASRQGGEQFF
many,TRBV28,.,TRBJ1-1,TGTGCCATCAAGCTCATAGCGGACACTGAAGCTTTCTTT,CAIKLIADTEAFF
few,TRBV7-3,TRBD1,TRBJ1-4,TGTGCCAGCAGCCCGGGACAGGGAGAAAAACTGTTTTTT,CASSPGQGEKLFF
few,TRBV15,.,TRBJ2-5,TGTGCCACCAGCGAACTGAAAGAGACCCAGTACTTC,CATSELKETQYF
.,TRBV5-1,.,TRBJ1-2,TGCGCCAGCAGCCCCGCCGCAGGGATGTTCAGCGATGGCTACACCTTC,CASSPAAGMFSDGYTF
.,TRBV11-2,.,TRBJ2-5,TGTGCCAGCAGCTTATCCCGTGACAGGAGACAAGAGACCCAGTACTTC,CASSLSRDRRQETQYF